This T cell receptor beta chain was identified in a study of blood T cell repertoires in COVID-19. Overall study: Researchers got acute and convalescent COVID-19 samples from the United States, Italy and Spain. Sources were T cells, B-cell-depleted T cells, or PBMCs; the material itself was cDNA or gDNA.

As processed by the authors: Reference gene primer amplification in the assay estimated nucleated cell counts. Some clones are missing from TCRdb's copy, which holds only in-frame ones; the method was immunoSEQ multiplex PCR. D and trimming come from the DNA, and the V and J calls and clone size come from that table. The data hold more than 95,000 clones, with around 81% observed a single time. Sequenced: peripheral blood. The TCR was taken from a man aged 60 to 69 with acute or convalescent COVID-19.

DNA of the CDR3: TGCGCCAGCAGCCAAGGTGGAGGGAGGTATGACACTGAAGCTTTCTTT. This gives the protein CASSQGGGRYDTEAFF. This sequence joins TRBV4-1 and TRBJ1-1; D is undetermined. In germline, CDR1 is MGHRA, CDR2 YSYEKL. This CDR3 comprises 16 residues. The V end was cut by 1 base, the J end by 3 bases, with 15 bases between.